The clone carrying this T cell receptor (beta chain) was detected only once. The antigen remains unidentified. This sample stems from a study of cytomegalovirus exposure and HLA in healthy donors. PCR primers comprised 60 Vbeta and 13 Jbeta primers. Sequencing was performed with immunoSEQ multiplex PCR; in TCRdb, only in-frame clones are kept and a portion is missing. The data show 100,000 to 150,000 clones, approximately 74% seen once. The CDR3 sequence is 16 residues long. The germline V gene has CDR1 MNHEY and CDR2 SVGAGI. V lost 2 bases to trimming and J lost 6 bases; unmatched junction nucleotides: 6. Findings and limits, study-wide: Analysis performed later showed TCR beta chains linked to HLA being more clonally expanded than equally common others. Later analysis associated a missense DCLRE1C variant with TCR beta V- and J-gene trimming. Reportedly, fewer N-insertions than the roughly 690-donor mean appeared in an Asian-associated ancestry cluster in a later analysis. The majority of TCR sequences were rare, yet some public TCRs appeared in many donors.

The sequence was collected from a man aged 35-49 years in good health and CMV-seropositive. Sequenced sample: PBMCs. The gene calls are TRBV6-5 and TRBJ2-2, with 10 positions matching TRBD2. CDR3 protein: CASSYRGTSVPGELFF. The CDR3 nucleotides read TGTGCCAGCAGTTACCGGGGGACTAGCGTTCCCGGGGAGCTGTTTTTT.